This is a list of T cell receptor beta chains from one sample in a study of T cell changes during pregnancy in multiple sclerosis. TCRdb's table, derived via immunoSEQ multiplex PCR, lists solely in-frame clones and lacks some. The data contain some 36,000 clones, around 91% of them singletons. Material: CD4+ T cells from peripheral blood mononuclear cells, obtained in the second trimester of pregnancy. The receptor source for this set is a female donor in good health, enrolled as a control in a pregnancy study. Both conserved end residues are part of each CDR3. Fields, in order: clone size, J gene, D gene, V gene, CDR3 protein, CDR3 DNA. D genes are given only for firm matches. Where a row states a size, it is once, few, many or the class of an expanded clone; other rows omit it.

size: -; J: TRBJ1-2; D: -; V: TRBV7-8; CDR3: CASSLVVQWQPLHGYTF; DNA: TGTGCCAGCAGCTTAGTCGTACAGTGGCAGCCCCTACATGGCTACACCTTC
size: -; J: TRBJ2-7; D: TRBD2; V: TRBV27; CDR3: CASSSHRGGLYEQYF; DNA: TGTGCCAGCAGCTCCCACCGGGGGGGGCTCTACGAGCAGTACTTC
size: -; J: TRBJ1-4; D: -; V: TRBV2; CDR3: CASRGSTGEKLFF; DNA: TGTGCCAGCAGGGGGAGCACGGGGGAAAAACTGTTTTTT
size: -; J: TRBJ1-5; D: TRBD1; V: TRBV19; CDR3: CASMGGTGNNQPQHF; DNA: TGTGCCAGTATGGGCGGGACAGGTAACAATCAGCCCCAGCATTTT
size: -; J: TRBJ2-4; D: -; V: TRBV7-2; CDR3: CASSPDRGSVKNIQYF; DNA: TGTGCCAGCAGCCCGGACCGGGGGTCAGTCAAAAACATTCAGTACTTC
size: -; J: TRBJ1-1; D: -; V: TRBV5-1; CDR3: CASSIGGTADTEAFF; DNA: TGCGCCAGCAGCATTGGAGGGACGGCGGACACTGAAGCTTTCTTT
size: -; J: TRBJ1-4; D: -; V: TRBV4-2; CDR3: CASSQGASEKLFF; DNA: TGTGCCAGCAGCCAAGGAGCGAGCGAAAAACTGTTTTTT
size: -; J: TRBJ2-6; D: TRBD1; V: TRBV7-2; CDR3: CASSPRTGAYSGANVLTF; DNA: TGTGCCAGCAGCCCTCGGACAGGGGCCTACTCTGGGGCCAACGTCCTGACTTTC
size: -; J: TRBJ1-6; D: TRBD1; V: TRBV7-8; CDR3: CASSLLTGVGSPLHF; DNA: TGTGCCAGCAGCTTGCTGACAGGGGTAGGGTCACCCCTCCACTTT
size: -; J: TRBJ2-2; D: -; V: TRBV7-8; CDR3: CASSLGVGHLNTGELFF; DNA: TGTGCCAGCAGCTTAGGTGTGGGACACCTTAACACCGGGGAGCTGTTTTTT
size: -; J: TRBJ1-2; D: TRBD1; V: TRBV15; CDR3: CATSRDRGGSGYTF; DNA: TGTGCCACCAGCAGGGACAGGGGAGGTAGTGGCTACACCTTC
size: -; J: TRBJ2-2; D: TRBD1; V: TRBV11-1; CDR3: CASSLGDDRAGELFF; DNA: TGTGCCAGCAGCTTAGGGGACGACAGGGCCGGGGAGCTGTTTTTT
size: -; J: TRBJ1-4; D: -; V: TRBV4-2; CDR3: CASSQVPRGADEKLFF; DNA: TGTGCCAGCAGCCAAGTCCCCCGGGGGGCAGATGAAAAACTGTTTTTT
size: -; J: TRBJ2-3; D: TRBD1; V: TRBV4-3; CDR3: CASSQWETGGKDTQYF; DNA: TGCGCCAGCAGCCAATGGGAGACAGGGGGAAAAGATACGCAGTATTTT
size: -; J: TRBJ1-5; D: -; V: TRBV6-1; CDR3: CASSAPLRGWDQPQHF; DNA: TGTGCCAGCAGTGCACCCCTGAGAGGGTGGGATCAGCCCCAGCATTTT
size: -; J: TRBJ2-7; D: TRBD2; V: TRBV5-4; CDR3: CASSLDELAGRYEQYF; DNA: TGTGCCAGCAGCTTGGACGAACTAGCGGGGCGCTACGAGCAGTACTTC
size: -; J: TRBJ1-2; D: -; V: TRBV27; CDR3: CASSRSSGNSYGYTF; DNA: TGTGCCAGCAGCCGCAGCTCAGGGAATTCCTACGGCTACACCTTC
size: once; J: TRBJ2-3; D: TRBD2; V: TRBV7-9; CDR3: CASSPSRLAGGTDTQYF; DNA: TGTGCCAGCAGCCCTAGCCGTCTAGCGGGGGGAACAGATACGCAGTATTTT
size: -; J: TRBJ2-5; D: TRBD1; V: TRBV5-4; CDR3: CASSSGQVQETQYF; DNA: TGTGCCAGCAGCTCGGGACAGGTCCAAGAGACCCAGTACTTC
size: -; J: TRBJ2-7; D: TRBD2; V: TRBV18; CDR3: CASSPALADPEQYF; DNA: TGTGCCAGCTCACCAGCACTAGCGGACCCCGAGCAGTACTTC
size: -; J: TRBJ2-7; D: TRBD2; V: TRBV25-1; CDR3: CASSEWGGKDEQYF; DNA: TGTGCCAGCAGTGAATGGGGGGGGAAGGACGAGCAGTACTTC
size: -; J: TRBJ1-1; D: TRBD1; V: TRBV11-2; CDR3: CASSLAQGAAREAFF; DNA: TGTGCCAGCAGCTTAGCCCAGGGGGCGGCGCGGGAAGCTTTCTTT